These T cell receptor beta chains were read from a single sample in a study of control samples from healthy donors and cancer patients. The table came from immunoSEQ multiplex PCR; TCRdb's copy has only in-frame clones and leaves some out. The data show some 140,000 clones, with about 88% seen just once and approximately 9.4% held by the top ten. Sequenced: blood. Receptors originate from a woman in her 30s in good health. Each CDR3 is given with its conserved first and last residue. Fields, in order: D gene, J gene, clone size, V gene, CDR3 DNA, CDR3 protein. D genes are given only for firm matches. Some rows have no size entry. The others give once, few or many, or a class for an expanded clone.

.	TRBJ1-5	.	TRBV28	TGTGCCAGCAGCAATGCTGGGGCCCCCAATCAGCCCCAGCATTTT	CASSNAGAPNQPQHF
.	TRBJ2-5	.	TRBV7-3	TGTGCCAGCAGCTTAGGTTACAGGGACCAAGAGACCCAGTACTTC	CASSLGYRDQETQYF
.	TRBJ1-3	.	TRBV28	TGTGCCAGTAGGACCCCCGGAAACACCATATATTTT	CASRTPGNTIYF
TRBD2	TRBJ2-7	.	TRBV15	TGTGCCACCAGCAGAGATCTTACGGCCATTGGGACTAGCGGGAGGGCCGGCGGCGAGCAGTACTTC	CATSRDLTAIGTSGRAGGEQYF
.	TRBJ2-2	.	TRBV5-1	TGCGCCAGCAGCTTGTTTAACTTGAACACCGGGGAGCTGTTTTTT	CASSLFNLNTGELFF
.	TRBJ2-1	.	TRBV6-1	TGTGCCAGCAGTGATCGGACACCGGGCAATGAGCAGTTCTTC	CASSDRTPGNEQFF
.	TRBJ2-1	.	TRBV29-1	TGCAGCGTTGAAGTTTGGGCCAGCTCCTACAATGAGCAGTTCTTC	CSVEVWASSYNEQFF
TRBD1	TRBJ1-6	.	TRBV5-1	TGCGCCAGCAGCTACTCAACGGGACAGGCAAATTCACCCCTCCACTTT	CASSYSTGQANSPLHF
TRBD1	TRBJ1-6	.	TRBV7-2	TGTGCCAGCAGCTTAGTAAGGACAGGTCCAAATTCACCCCTCCACTTT	CASSLVRTGPNSPLHF
.	TRBJ2-1	.	TRBV14	TGTGCCAGCAGCACCTCACTAGTCAGCAATGAGCAGTTCTTC	CASSTSLVSNEQFF
.	TRBJ2-1	once	TRBV3-1/TRBV3-2	TGTGCCAGCAGCGGGGACTGGTACAATGAGCAGTTCTTC	CASSGDWYNEQFF
.	TRBJ1-5	.	TRBV7-8	TGTGCCAGCAGTCCCGGGCCCTCCCGGTGGTCCAATCAGCCCCAGCATTTT	CASSPGPSRWSNQPQHF
TRBD1	TRBJ2-5	.	TRBV9	TGTGCCAGCGGCCGGGCGGACAGGTCCCGGACCCAGTACTTC	CASGRADRSRTQYF
.	TRBJ2-7	.	TRBV5-1	TGCGCCAGTTACAGGGAAGGTGCGGTCTACGAGCAGTACTTC	CASYREGAVYEQYF